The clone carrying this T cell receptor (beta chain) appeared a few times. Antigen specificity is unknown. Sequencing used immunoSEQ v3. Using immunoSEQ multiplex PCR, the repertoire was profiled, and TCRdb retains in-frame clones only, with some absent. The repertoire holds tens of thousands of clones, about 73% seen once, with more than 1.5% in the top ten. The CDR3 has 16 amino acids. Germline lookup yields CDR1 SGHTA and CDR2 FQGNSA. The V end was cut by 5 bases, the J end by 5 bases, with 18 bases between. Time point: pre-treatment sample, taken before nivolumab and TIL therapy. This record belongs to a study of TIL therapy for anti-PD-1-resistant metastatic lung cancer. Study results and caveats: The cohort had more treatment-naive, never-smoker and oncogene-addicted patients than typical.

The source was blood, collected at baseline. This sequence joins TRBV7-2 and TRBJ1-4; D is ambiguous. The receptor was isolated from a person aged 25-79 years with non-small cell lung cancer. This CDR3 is CASSPPPGIPNEKLFF. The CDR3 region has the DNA TGTGCCAGCAGCCCACCCCCCGGGATACCGAATGAAAAACTGTTTTTT.